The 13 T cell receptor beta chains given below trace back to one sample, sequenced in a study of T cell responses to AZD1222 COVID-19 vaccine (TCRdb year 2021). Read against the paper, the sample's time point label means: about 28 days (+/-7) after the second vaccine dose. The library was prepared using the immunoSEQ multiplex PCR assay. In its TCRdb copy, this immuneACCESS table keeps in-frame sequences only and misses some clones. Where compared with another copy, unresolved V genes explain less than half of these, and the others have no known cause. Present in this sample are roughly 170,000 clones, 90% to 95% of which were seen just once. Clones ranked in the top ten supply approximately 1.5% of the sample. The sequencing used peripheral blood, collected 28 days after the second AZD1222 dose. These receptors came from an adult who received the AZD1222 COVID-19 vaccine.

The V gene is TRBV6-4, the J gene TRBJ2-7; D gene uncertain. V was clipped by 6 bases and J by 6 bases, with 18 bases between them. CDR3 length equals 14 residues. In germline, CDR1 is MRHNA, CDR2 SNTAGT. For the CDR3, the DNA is TGTGCCAGCAGCCCCGGCCTATGGGGTTTCGAGCAGTACTTC. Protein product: CASSPGLWGFEQYF.

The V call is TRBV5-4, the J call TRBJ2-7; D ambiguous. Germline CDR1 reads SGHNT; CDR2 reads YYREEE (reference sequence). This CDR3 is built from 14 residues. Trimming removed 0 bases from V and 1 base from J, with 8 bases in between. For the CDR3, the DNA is TGTGCCAGCAGCTTGGACCGCTTGTCCTACGAGCAGTACTTC. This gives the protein CASSLDRLSYEQYF.

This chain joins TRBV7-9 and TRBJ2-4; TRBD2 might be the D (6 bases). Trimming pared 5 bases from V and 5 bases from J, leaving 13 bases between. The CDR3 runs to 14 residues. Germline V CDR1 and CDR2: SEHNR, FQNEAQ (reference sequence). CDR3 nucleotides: TGTGCCAGCAGCCCGGGAGCGGATGAAAACATTCAGTACTTC. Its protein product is CASSPGADENIQYF.

CDR3 nucleotide sequence: TGTGCCAGCAGCTTAGATTCTAGCGGGGGGACCTACGAGCAGTACTTC. Amino acids: CASSLDSSGGTYEQYF. The chain couples TRBV11-3 to TRBJ2-7; 11 bases match TRBD2. The CDR3 has 16 amino acids. With V trimmed by 0 bases and J by 2 bases, 3 bases remained unmatched. CDR1 and CDR2 (germline): SGHNT, YENEEA.

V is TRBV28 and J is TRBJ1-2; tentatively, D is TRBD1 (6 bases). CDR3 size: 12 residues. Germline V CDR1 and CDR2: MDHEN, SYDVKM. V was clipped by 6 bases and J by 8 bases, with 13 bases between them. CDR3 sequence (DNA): TGTGCCAGCAGACAGGGTGTAAGGGGCTACACCTTC. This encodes CASRQGVRGYTF.

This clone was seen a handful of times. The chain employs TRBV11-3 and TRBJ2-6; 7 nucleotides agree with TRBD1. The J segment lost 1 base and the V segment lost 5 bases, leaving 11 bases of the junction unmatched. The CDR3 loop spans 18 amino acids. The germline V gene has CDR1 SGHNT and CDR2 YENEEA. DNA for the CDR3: TGTGCCAGCAGCAATAATTTTGCAGGGGGTTCTGGGGCCAACGTCCTGACTTTC. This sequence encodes CASSNNFAGGSGANVLTF.

The chain's CDR3 is CASSERGEKLFF. CDR3 coding DNA: TGTGCCAGCAGTGAACGAGGAGAAAAACTGTTTTTT. V gene TRBV25-1 combines with J gene TRBJ1-4; the D is unclear. The CDR3 consists of 12 residues. V lost 2 bases and J 8 bases, leaving 6 bases between the germline ends. Per germline, CDR1 MGHDK and CDR2 SYGVNS.

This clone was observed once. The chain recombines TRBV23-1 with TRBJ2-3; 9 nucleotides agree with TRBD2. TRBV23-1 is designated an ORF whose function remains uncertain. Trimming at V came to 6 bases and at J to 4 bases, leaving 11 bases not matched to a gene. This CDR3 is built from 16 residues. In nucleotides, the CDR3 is TGCGCCAGCAGCCTCGAACTAGCGGGTGTAGCAGATACGCAGTATTTT. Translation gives CASSLELAGVADTQYF.

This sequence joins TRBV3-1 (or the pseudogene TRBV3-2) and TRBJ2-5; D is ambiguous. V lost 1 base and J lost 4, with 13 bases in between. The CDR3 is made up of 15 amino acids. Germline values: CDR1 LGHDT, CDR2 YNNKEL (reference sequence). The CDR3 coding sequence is TGTGCCAGCAGCCAAGGGGCAGTTTTGGCAGAGACCCAGTACTTC. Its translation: CASSQGAVLAETQYF.

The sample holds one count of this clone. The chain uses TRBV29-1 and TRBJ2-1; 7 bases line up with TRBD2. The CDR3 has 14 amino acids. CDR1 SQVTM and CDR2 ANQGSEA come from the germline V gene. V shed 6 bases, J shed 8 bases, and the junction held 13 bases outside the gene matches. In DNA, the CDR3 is TGCAGCGTGACGCAGGCTAGCGGCCTTGATGAGCAGTTCTTC. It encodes CSVTQASGLDEQFF.

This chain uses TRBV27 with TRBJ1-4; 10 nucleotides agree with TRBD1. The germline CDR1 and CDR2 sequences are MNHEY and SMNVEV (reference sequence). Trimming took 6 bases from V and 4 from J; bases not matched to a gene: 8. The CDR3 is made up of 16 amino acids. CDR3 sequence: CASSRQGARDNEKLFF. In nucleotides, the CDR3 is TGTGCCAGCAGCCGACAGGGGGCGAGGGATAATGAAAAACTGTTTTTT.

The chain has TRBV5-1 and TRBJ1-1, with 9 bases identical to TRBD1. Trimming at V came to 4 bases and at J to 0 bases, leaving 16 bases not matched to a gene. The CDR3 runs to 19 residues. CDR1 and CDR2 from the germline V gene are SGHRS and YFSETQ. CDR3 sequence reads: CASSPGTGLGLLVNTEAFF. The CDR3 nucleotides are TGCGCCAGCAGCCCGGGGACAGGGCTTGGACTCCTGGTGAACACTGAAGCTTTCTTT. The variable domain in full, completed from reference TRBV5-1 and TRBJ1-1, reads KAGVTQTPRYLIKTRGQQVTLSCSPISGHRSVSWYQQTPGQGLQFLFEYFSETQRNKGNFPGRFSGRQFSNSRSEMNVSTLELGDSALYLCASSPGTGLGLLVNTEAFFGQGTRLTVV.

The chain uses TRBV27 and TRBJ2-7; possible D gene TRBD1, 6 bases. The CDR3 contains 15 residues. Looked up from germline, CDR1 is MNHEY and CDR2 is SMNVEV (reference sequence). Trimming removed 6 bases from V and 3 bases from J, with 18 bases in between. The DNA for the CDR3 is TGTGCCAGCAGCGCGTGGGGGCGCCGGAGCTACGAGCAGTACTTC. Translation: CASSAWGRRSYEQYF.